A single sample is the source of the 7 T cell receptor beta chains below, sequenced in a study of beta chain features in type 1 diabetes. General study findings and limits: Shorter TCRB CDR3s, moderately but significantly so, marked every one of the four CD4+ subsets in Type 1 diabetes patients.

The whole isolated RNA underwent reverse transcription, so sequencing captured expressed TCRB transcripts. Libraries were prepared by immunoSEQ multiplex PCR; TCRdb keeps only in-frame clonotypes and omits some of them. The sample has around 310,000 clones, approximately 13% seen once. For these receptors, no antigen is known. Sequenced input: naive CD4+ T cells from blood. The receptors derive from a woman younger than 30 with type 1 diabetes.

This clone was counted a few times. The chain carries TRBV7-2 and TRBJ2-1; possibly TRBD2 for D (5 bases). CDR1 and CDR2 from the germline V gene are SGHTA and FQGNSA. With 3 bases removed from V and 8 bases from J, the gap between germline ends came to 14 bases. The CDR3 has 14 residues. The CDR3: CASSFFIPGYEQFF. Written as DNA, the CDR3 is TGTGCCAGCAGCTTTTTTATTCCGGGGTATGAGCAGTTCTTC.

DNA of the CDR3: TGTGCCAGTAGTACAAGGACAGCGCTACTGTATAGCAATCAGCCCCAGCATTTT. Amino acid sequence: CASSTRTALLYSNQPQHF. The chain is built from TRBV19 and TRBJ1-5, with D possibly matching TRBD1 (6 bases). This CDR3 has 18 amino acids. The V gene lost 4 bases and the J gene lost 0 bases, with 19 bases spanning the gap. Germline loops: CDR1 LNHDA, CDR2 SQIVND (reference sequence). The complete variable domain, with remaining parts taken from reference TRBV19 and TRBJ1-5, reads DGGITQSPKYLFRKEGQNVTLSCEQNLNHDAMYWYRQDPGQGLRLIYYSQIVNDFQKGDIAEGYSVSREKKESFPLTVTSAQKNPTAFYLCASSTRTALLYSNQPQHFGDGTRLSIL.

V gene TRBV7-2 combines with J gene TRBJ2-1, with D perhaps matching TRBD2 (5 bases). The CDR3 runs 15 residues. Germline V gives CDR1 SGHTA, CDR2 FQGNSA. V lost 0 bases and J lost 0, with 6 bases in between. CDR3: CASSLAGSSYNEQFF. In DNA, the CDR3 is TGTGCCAGCAGCTTAGCGGGGAGCTCCTACAATGAGCAGTTCTTC.

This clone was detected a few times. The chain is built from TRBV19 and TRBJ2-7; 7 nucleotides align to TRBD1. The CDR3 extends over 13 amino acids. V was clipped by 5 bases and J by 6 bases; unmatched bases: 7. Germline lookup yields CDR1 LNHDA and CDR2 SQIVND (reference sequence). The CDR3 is CASSLNRGTEQYF. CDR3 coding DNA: TGTGCCAGTAGTCTAAACAGGGGTACCGAGCAGTACTTC.

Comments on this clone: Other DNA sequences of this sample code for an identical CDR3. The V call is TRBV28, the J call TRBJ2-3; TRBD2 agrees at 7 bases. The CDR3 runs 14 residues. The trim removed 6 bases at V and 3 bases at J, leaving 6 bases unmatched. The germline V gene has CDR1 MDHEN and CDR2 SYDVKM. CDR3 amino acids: CASSPSGGTDTQYF. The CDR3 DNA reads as TGTGCCAGCAGCCCCTCGGGGGGAACAGATACGCAGTATTTT.

CDR3 amino acids: CASSLGLTNEQFF. The CDR3 nucleotides are TGCGCCAGCAGCTTGGGACTAACCAATGAGCAGTTCTTC. The chain couples TRBV5-1 to TRBJ2-1; D is possibly TRBD2 (5 bases). The germline gives CDR1 SGHRS, CDR2 YFSETQ. The CDR3 is 13 residues long. V lost 0 bases, J lost 6 bases, and 7 bases lay in between.

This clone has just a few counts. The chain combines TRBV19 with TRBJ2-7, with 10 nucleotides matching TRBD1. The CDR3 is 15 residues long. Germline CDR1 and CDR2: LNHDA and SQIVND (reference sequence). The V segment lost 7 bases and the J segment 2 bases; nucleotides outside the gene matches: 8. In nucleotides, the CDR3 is TGTGCCAGTAACCCGGGACAGGGGTGGGCCTACGAGCAGTACTTC. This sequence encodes CASNPGQGWAYEQYF.